Here is one T cell receptor (beta chain) with its context. CDR3 length equals 16 residues. The V gene's germline CDR1 is LGHNA and CDR2 YSLEER. With 0 bases removed from V and 0 bases from J, the gap between germline ends came to 9 bases. TCRdb's table, derived via immunoSEQ multiplex PCR, lists solely in-frame clones and lacks some. The sample has 93,000 or so clones, approximately 88% seen once; the top ten hold approximately 20%. This sample is drawn from a study of T cell responses to AZD1222 COVID-19 vaccine. Sequencing used peripheral blood, obtained on day 0 of AZD1222 vaccination. This receptor was taken from an adult in good health. The V call is TRBV4-3, the J call TRBJ1-3; D uncertain. CDR3 sequence reads: CASSQDPMISGNTIYF. The CDR3, as DNA: TGCGCCAGCAGCCAAGATCCGATGATCTCTGGAAACACCATATATTTT.